Below are 3 T cell receptor beta chains sequenced from a single sample in a study of untreated major depressive disorder. Sequencing used immunoSEQ multiplex PCR; TCRdb keeps in-frame clones, though not all of them. The profile covers fewer than 30,000 clones, with approximately 91% appearing a single time and 0.7% to 0.85% taken by the ten largest. Their cognate antigens are unknown. The study's findings and limits: Compared with controls, depressed patients showed more TRBV05-01 (Vbeta 5.1) usage in CD4+ T cells.

Material for sequencing was CD4+ T cells from PBMCs. These receptors were taken from a woman aged 30 to 39 with major depressive disorder.

This chain connects TRBV5-1 to TRBJ2-1; 7 positions match TRBD2. The CDR3 contains 14 residues. J lost 7 bases, V lost 2 bases, and 6 bases had no gene match. CDR1 and CDR2 from the germline V gene are SGHRS and YFSETQ. This CDR3 reads CASSLSAGPNEQFF. The CDR3 bases are TGCGCCAGCAGCTTATCAGCGGGACCTAATGAGCAGTTCTTC.

This sequence joins TRBV29-1 and TRBJ2-5; D is ambiguous. V lost 7 bases and J lost 3, with 12 bases in between. The CDR3 loop spans 12 amino acids. Germline V CDR1 and CDR2: SQVTM, ANQGSEA. CDR3 nucleotides: TGCAGCGGGACGCCGGATAAAGAGACCCAGTACTTC. Translated: CSGTPDKETQYF.

The V and J genes are TRBV5-1 and TRBJ1-3, with D tentatively TRBD1 (5 bases). The CDR3 runs to 19 residues. Per the germline V gene, CDR1 is SGHRS and CDR2 is YFSETQ. Trimming pared 3 bases from V and 0 bases from J, leaving 22 bases between. DNA of the CDR3: TGCGCCAGCAGCTCCCTCGGGGCAGGCCATAAGACCTCTGGAAACACCATATATTTT. Residues: CASSSLGAGHKTSGNTIYF.